This T cell receptor beta chain was observed in a study of cytomegalovirus exposure and HLA in healthy donors. Study-wide points: V- and J-gene trimming of TCR beta was linked (in a later analysis) to a missense DCLRE1C variant. Confirmation was obtained in vitro that a few CMV-associated chains are specific for CMV antigens.

With respect to this clone: Its antigen is not identified.

The CDR3 length is 16 residues. PCR primers comprised 60 Vbeta and 13 Jbeta primers. The assay was immunoSEQ multiplex PCR, and TCRdb's table has in-frame clones only and misses some. The table has about 83,000 clones, about four fifths seen once. Sequencing was done on a sample of PBMCs. The source is a man in his 60s in good health and CMV-seronegative. J is TRBJ1-4 and V is TRBV21-1. TRBV21-1 is recorded as a pseudogene. CDR3 amino acids: CASSTRRSGREEKLFF. The CDR3 coding sequence is TGTGCCAGCAGCACGCGGCGATCGGGTCGGGAAGAAAAACTGTTTTTT.